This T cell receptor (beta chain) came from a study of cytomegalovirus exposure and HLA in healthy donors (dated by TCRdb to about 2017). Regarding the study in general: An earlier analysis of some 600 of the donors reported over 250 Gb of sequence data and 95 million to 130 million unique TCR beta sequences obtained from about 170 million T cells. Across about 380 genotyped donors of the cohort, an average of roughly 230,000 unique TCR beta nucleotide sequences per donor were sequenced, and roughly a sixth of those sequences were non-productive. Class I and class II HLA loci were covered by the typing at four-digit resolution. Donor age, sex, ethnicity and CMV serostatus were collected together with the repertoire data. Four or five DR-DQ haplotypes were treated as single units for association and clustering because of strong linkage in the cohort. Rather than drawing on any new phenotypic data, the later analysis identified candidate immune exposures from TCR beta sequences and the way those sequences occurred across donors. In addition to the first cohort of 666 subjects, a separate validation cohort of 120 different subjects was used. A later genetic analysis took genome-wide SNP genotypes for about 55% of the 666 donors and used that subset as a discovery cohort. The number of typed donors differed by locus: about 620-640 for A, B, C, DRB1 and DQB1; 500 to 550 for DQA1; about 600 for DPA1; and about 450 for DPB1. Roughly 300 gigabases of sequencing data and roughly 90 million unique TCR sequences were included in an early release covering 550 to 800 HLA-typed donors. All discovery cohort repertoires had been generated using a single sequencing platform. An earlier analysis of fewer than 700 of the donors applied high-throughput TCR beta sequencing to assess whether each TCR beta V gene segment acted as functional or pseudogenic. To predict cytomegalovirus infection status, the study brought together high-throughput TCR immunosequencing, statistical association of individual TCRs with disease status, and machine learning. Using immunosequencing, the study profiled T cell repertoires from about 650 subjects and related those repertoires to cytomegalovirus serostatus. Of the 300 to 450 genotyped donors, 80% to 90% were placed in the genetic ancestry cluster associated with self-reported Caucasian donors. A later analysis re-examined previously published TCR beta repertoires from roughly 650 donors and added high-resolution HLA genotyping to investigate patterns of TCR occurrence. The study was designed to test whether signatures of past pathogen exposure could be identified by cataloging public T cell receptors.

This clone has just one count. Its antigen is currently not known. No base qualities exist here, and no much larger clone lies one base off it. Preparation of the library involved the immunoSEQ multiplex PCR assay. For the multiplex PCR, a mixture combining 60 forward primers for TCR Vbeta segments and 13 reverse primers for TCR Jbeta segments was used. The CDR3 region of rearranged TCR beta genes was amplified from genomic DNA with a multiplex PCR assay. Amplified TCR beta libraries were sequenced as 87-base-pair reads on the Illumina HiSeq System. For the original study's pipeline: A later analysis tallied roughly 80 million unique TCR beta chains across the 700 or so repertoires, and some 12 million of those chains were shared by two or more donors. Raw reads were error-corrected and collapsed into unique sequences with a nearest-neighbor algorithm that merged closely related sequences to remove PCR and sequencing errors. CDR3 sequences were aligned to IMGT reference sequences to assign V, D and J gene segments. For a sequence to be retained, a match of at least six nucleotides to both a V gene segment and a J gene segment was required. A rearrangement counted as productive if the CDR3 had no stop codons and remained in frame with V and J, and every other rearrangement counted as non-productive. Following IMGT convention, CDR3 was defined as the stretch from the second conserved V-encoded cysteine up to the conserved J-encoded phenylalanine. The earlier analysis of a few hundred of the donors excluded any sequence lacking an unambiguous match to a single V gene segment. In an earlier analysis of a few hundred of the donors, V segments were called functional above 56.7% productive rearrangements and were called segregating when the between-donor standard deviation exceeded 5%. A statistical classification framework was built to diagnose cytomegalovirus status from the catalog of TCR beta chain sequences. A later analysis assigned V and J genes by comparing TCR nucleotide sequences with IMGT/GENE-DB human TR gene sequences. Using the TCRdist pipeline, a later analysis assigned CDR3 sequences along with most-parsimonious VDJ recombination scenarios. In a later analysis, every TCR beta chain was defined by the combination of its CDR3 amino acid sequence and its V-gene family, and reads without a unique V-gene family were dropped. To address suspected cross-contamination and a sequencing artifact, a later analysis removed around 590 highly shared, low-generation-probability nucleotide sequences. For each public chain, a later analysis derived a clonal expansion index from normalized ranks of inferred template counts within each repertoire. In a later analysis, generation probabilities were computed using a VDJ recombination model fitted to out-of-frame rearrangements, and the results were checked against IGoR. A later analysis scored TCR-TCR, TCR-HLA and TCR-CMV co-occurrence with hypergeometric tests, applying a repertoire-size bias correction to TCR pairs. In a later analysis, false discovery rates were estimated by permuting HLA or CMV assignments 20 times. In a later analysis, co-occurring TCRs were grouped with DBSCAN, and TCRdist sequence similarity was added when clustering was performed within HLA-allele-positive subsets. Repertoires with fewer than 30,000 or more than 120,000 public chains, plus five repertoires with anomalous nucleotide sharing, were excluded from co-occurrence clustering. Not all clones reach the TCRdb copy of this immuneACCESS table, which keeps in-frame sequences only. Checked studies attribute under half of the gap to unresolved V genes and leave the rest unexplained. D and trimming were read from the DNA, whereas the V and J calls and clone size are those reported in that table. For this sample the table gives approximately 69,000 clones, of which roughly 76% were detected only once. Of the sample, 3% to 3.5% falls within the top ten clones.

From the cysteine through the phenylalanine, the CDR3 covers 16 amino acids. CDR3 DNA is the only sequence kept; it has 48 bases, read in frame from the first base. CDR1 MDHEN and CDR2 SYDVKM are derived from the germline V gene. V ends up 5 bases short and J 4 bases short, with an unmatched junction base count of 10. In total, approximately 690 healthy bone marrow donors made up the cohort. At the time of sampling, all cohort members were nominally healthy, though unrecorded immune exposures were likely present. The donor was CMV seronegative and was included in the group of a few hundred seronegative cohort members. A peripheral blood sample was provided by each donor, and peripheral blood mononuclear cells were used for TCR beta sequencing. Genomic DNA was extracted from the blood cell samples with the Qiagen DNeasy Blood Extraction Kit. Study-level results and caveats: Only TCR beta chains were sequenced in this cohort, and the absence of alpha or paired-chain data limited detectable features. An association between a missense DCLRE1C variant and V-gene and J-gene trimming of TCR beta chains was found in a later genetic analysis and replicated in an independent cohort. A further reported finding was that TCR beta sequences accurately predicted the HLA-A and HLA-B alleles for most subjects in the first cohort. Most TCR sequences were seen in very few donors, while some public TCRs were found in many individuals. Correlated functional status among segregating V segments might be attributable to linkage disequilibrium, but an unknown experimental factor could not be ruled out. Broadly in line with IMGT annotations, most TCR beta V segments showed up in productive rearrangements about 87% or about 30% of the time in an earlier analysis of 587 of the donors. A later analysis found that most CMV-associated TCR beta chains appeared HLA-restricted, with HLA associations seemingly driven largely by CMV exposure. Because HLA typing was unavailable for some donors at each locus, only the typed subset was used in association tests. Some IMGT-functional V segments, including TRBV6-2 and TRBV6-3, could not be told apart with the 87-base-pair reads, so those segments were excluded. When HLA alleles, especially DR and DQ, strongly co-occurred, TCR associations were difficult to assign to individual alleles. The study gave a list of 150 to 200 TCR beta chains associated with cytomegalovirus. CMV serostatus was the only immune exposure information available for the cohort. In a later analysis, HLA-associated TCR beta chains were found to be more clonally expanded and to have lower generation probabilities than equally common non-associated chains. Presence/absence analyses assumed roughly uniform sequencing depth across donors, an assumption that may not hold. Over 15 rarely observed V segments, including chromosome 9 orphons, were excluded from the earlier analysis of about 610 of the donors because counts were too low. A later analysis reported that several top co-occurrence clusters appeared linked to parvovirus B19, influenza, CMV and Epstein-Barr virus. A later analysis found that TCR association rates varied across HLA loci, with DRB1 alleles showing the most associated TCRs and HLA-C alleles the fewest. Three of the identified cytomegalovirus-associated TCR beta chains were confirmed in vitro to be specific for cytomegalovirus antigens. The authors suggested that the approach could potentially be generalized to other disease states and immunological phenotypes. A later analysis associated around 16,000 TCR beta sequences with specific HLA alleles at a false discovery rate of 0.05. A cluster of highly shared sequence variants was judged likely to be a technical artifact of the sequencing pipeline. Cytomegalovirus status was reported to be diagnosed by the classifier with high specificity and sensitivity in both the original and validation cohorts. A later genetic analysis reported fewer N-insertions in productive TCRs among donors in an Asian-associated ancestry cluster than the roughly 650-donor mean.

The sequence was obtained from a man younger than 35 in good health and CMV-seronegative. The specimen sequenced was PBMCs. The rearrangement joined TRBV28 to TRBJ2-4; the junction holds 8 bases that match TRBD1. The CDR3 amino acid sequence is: CASSRDGTGRKNIQYF. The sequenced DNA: TGTGCCAGCAGTCGAGACGGGACAGGAAGAAAAAACATTCAGTACTTC.